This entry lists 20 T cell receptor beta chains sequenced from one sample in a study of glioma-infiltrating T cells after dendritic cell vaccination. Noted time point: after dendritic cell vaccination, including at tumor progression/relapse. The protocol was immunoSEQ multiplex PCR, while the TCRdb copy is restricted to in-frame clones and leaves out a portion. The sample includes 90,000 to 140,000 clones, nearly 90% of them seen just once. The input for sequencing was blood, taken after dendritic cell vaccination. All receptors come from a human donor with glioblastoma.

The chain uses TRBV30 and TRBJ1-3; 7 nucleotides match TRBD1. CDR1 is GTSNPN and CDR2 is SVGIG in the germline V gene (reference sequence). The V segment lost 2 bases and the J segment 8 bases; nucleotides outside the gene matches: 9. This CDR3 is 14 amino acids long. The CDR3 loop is CAWSLTTGKDTIYF. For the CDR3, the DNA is TGTGCCTGGAGTCTCACGACAGGGAAGGACACCATATATTTT.

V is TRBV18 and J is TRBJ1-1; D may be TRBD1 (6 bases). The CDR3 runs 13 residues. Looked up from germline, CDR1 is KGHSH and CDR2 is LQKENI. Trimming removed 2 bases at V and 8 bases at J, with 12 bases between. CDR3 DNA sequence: TGTGCCAGCTCACCAAGCTTACAGGGCGAAGCTTTCTTT. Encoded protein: CASSPSLQGEAFF.

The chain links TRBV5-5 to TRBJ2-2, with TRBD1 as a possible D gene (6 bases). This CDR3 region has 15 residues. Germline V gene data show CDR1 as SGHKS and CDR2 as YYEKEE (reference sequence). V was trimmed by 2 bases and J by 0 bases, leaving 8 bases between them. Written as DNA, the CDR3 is TGTGCCAGCAGCTTTGGGACATCGAACACCGGGGAGCTGTTTTTT. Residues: CASSFGTSNTGELFF.

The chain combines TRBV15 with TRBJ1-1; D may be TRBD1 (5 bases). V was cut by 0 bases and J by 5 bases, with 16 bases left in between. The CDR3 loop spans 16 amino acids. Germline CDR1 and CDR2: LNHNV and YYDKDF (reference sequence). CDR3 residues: CATSRDRGGWDTEAFF. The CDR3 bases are TGTGCCACCAGCAGAGATAGGGGCGGTTGGGATACTGAAGCTTTCTTT.

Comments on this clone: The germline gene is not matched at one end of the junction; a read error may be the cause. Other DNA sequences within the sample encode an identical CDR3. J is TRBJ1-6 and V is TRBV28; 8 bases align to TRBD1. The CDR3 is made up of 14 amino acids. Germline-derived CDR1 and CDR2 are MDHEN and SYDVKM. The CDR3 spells CASNGQGYNSPLHF. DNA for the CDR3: TGTGCCAGTAACGGACAGGGCTATAATTCCCCCCTCCACTTT.

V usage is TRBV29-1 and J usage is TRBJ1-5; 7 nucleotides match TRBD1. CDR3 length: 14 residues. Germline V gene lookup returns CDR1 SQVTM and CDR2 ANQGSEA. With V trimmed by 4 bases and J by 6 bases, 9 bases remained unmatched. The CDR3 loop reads CSVVRGRGCQPQHF. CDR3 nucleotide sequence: TGCAGCGTTGTAAGGGGGCGCGGCTGTCAGCCCCAGCATTTT.

CDR3 DNA sequence: TGTGCCAGCAGTGACTCTTTTCGACAGGGGGCCGGCGGGAATCAGCCCCAGCATTTT. Amino acids: CASSDSFRQGAGGNQPQHF. The V gene is TRBV6-4, the J gene TRBJ1-5, with 10 bases lining up with TRBD1. Trimming took 0 bases from V and 4 from J; bases not matched to a gene: 12. Germline CDR1 is MRHNA and CDR2 is SNTAGT. The length of the CDR3 is 19 residues.

CDR3 nucleotide sequence: TGTGCCAGCAGTTACTCGGGGGCCCCTGGCGAAAAACTGTTTTTT. Translated: CASSYSGAPGEKLFF. The chain recombines TRBV6-6 with TRBJ1-4; TRBD1 is a possible D gene (6 bases). Trimming left V 0 bases short and J 8 bases short, with 13 bases between. The CDR3 consists of 15 residues. CDR1 MNHNY and CDR2 SVGAGI come from the germline V gene (reference sequence).

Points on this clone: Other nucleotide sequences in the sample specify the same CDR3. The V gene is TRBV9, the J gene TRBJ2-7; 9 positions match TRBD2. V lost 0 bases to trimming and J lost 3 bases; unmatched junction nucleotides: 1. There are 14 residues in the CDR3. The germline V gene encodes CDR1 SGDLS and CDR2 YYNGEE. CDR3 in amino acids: CASSVGSGSYEQYF. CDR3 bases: TGTGCCAGCAGCGTAGGTAGCGGGAGCTACGAGCAGTACTTC.

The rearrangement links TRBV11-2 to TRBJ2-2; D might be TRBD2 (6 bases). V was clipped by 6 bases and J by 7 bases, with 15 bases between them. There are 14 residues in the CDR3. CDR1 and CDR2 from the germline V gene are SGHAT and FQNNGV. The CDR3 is CASRFLRGDGELFF. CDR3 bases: TGTGCCAGCAGGTTCTTGCGGGGAGACGGGGAGCTGTTTTTT.

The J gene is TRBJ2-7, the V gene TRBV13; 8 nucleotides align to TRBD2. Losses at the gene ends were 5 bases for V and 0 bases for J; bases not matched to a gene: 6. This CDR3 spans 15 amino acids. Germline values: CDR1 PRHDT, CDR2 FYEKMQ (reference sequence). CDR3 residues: CASSPSGGHSYEQYF. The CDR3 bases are TGTGCCAGCAGCCCAAGCGGGGGACACTCCTACGAGCAGTACTTC. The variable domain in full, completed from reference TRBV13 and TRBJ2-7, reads AAGVIQSPRHLIKEKRETATLKCYPIPRHDTVYWYQQGPGQDPQFLISFYEKMQSDKGSIPDRFSAQQFSDYHSELNMSSLELGDSALYFCASSPSGGHSYEQYFGPGTRLTVT.

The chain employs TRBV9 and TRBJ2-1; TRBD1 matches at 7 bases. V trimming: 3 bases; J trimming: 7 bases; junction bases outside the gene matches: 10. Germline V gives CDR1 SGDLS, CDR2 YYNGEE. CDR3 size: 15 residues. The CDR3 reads CASSASGTEINEQFF. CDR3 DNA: TGTGCCAGCAGCGCCTCCGGGACAGAAATAAATGAGCAGTTCTTC.

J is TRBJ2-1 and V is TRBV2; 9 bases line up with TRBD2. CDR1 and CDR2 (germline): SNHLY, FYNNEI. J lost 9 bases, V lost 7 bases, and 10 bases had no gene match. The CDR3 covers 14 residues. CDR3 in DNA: TGTGCCAGCAAAGGCCTAGCGGGGATGGGTGAGCAGTTCTTC. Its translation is CASKGLAGMGEQFF.

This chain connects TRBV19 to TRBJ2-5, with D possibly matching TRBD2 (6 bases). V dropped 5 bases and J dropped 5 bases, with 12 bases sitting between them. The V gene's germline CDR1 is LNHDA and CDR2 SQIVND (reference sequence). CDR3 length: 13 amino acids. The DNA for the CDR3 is TGTGCCAGTAGTGCGGGAAGAACGGAGACCCAGTACTTC. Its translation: CASSAGRTETQYF. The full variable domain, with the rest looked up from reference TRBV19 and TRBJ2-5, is DGGITQSPKYLFRKEGQNVTLSCEQNLNHDAMYWYRQDPGQGLRLIYYSQIVNDFQKGDIAEGYSVSREKKESFPLTVTSAQKNPTAFYLCASSAGRTETQYFGPGTRLLVL.

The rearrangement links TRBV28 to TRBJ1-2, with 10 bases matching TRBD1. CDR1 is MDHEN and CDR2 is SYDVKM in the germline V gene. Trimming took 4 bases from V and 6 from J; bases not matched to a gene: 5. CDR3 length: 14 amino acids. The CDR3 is CASSWDRGVDGYTF. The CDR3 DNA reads TGTGCCAGCAGTTGGGACAGGGGAGTGGATGGCTACACCTTC.

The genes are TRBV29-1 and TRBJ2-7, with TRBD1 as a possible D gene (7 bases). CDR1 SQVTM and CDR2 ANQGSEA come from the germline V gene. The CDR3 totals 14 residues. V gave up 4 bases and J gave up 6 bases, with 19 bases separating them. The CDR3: CSVAGTARRGEQYF. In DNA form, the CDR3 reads TGCAGCGTTGCCGGGACAGCCCGGCGGGGCGAGCAGTACTTC.

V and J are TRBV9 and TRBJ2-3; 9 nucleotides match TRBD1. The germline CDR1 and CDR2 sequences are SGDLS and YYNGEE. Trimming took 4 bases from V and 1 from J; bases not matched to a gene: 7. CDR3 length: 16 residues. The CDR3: CASSPQGAPGTDTQYF. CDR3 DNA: TGTGCCAGCAGCCCACAGGGGGCGCCGGGCACAGATACGCAGTATTTT.

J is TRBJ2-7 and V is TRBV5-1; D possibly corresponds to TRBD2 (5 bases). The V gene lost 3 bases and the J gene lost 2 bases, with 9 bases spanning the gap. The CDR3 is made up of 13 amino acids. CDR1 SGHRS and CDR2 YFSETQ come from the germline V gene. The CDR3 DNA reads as TGCGCCAGCAGCTACCCGGGGACCTACGAGCAGTACTTC. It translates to CASSYPGTYEQYF.

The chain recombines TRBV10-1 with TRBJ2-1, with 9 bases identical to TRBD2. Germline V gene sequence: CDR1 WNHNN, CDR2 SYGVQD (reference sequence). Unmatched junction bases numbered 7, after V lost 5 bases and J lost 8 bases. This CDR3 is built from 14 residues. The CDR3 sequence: CASSPRGGPHEQFF. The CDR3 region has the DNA TGCGCCAGCAGTCCGCGGGGGGGCCCGCATGAGCAGTTCTTC.

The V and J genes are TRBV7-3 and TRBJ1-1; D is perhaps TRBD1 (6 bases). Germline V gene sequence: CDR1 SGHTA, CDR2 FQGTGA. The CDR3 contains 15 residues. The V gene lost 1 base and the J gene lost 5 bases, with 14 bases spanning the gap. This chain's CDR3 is CASSLISGGWTEAFF. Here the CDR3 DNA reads TGTGCCAGCAGCTTAATTTCGGGGGGCTGGACTGAAGCTTTCTTT.